This T cell receptor beta chain is drawn from a study of T-cell reconstitution after alpha-beta-depleted transplantation in children. The study, taken as a whole, reports: Reportedly, roughly two months post-transplant, alpha-beta T cells arose from several hundred expanded graft clones. T cells produced anew were the main source of T-cell counts and diversity one year after transplant. Surviving recipient T cells and thymic progenitors accounted for the high day-60 TCRbeta diversity observed in some patients.

The V gene end was trimmed by 4 bases and the J gene end by 4 bases; junction bases not matched to a gene: 6. Per the germline V gene, CDR1 is SGHRS and CDR2 is YFSETQ. The CDR3 covers 16 residues. This clonotype was recorded at least ten times. Its cognate antigen is unknown. TCRbeta library construction was performed incorporating unique molecular identifiers. TCRdb recomputed calls from the PCR reads with MiXCR, one row per CDR3 protein. The sample includes over 100,000 distinct CDR3 sequences, 10% of them seen just once. The sample in question was PBMCs, obtained before TCRalphabeta/CD19-depleted stem cell transplant. This TCR came from a boy under 10 years old with acute lymphoblastic leukemia, due to receive a stem cell transplant. This chain connects TRBV5-1 to TRBJ2-5, with 14 bases matching TRBD2. The CDR3 nucleotides read TGCGCCAGCAGCGCCATGGGACTAGCGGGAGCAGAGACCCAGTACTTC. Its translation is CASSAMGLAGAETQYF.